This T cell receptor (beta chain) was observed in a study of identical twins. Study observations and caveats: Within cord blood, abundant beta clonotypes carried fewer insertions, but memory repertoires showed no such trend. Invariant populations such as MAIT and iNKT cells could partly muddle zero-insertion analyses.

There are a few counts of this clonotype. No antigen is known for it. V lost 1 base, J lost 9 bases, and 10 bases stayed unmatched. The length of the CDR3 is 16 residues. Template switching created a universal primer site, and the cDNA included unique molecular identifiers. TCRdb reprocessed the 5' RACE reads with MiXCR, giving one entry per CDR3 protein. This table holds about 430,000 distinct CDR3 sequences, around a sixth found once. The receptor was isolated from a man aged 45-65 years in good health. The sample was naive T cells sorted from blood. The rearrangement links TRBV12-3 or TRBV12-4 to TRBJ2-1, with 9 bases aligning to TRBD1. The CDR3: CASSLGIGTGTIEQFF. The CDR3 DNA reads TGTGCCAGCAGTTTAGGGATCGGGACAGGGACGATTGAGCAGTTCTTC.